The 30 T cell receptor beta chains presented below share a single source sample, sequenced in a study of T cell responses to AZD1222 COVID-19 vaccine. Sequenced by immunoSEQ multiplex PCR; TCRdb stores in-frame clones only, minus some. The sample yields 100,000 to 130,000 clones, about 85% seen once. The sample here was peripheral blood, taken 28 days after the second AZD1222 dose. The receptor set was obtained from an adult who received the AZD1222 COVID-19 vaccine.

This clone was recorded a few times. V and J are TRBV6-5 and TRBJ2-7; D ambiguous. Germline V gives CDR1 MNHEY, CDR2 SVGAGI. The CDR3 consists of 11 residues. V was shortened by 11 bases and J by 3 bases, with 11 bases between the two germline ends. Here the CDR3 DNA reads TGTGCCCTCGCGGTCGACTACGAGCAGTACTTC. Encoded protein: CALAVDYEQYF.

The CDR3 sequence is CASSLGGTGGYYEQYF. The DNA for the CDR3 is TGCGCCAGCAGCTTGGGTGGGACAGGAGGGTACTACGAGCAGTACTTC. This chain uses TRBV5-1 with TRBJ2-7; 8 positions agree with TRBD1. This CDR3 contains 16 residues. In germline, CDR1 is SGHRS, CDR2 YFSETQ. J was trimmed by 3 bases and V by 0 bases; bases with no gene match: 8.

The chain recombines TRBV6-6 with TRBJ2-3, with a possible D match to TRBD2 (6 bases). CDR3 size: 15 residues. The germline V and J ends were trimmed by 2 bases and 3 bases, with 12 bases remaining between them. Looked up from germline, CDR1 is MNHNY and CDR2 is SVGAGI (reference sequence). The CDR3 DNA sequence: TGTGCCAGCAGTTACACGACTAGAGTGACAGATACGCAGTATTTT. It specifies CASSYTTRVTDTQYF.

V usage is TRBV5-1 and J usage is TRBJ2-7; TRBD1 or TRBD2 may be the D gene (5 bases each). The V end lost 0 bases, the J end lost 1 base, and 11 bases lay between the germline ends. The V gene's germline CDR1 is SGHRS and CDR2 YFSETQ. The CDR3 contains 15 residues. Here the CDR3 DNA reads TGCGCCAGCAGCTTGGATGGGACGAGTTCCTACGAGCAGTACTTC. Translated, it gives CASSLDGTSSYEQYF.

This clone was detected only a few times. The gene calls are TRBV5-8 and TRBJ1-4; D possibly corresponds to TRBD1 (6 bases). V dropped 4 bases and J dropped 8 bases, with 18 bases sitting between them. CDR3 size: 15 residues. CDR1 is SGHTS and CDR2 is YDEGEE in the germline V gene. The CDR3 DNA follows: TGTGCCAGCAGCGTCCACAGGGAAACGGAGGAAAAACTGTTTTTT. Translated, it gives CASSVHRETEEKLFF. The full variable domain, rest sourced from reference TRBV5-8 and TRBJ1-4, is EAGVTQSPTHLIKTRGQQATLRCSPISGHTSVYWYQQALGLGLQFLLWYDEGEERNRGNFPPRFSGRQFPNYSSELNVNALELEDSALYLCASSVHRETEEKLFFGSGTQLSVL.

In its sample, this clone was seen a few times. J is TRBJ2-7 and V is TRBV11-1; the match to TRBD1 covers 11 bases. The V and J ends lost 4 bases and 2 bases, in that order; junction bases with no gene match: 4. This CDR3 comprises 15 residues. CDR1 and CDR2 (germline): SGHAT, FQDESV (reference sequence). CDR3 nucleotide sequence: TGTGCCAGCAGCTCTGGGACAGGGGGACCCTACGAGCAGTACTTC. Translating it yields CASSSGTGGPYEQYF.

This chain joins TRBV6-5 and TRBJ2-1, with 12 bases matching TRBD2. CDR1 MNHEY and CDR2 SVGAGI come from the germline V gene. The length of the CDR3 is 13 residues. V shed 6 bases and J 8 bases; nucleotides not matched to a gene: 2. The CDR3 loop reads CASSRLAGDEQFF. In DNA, the CDR3 is TGTGCCAGCAGCAGACTAGCGGGGGATGAGCAGTTCTTC.

V gene TRBV6-2 or TRBV6-3 combines with J gene TRBJ2-7; 12 nucleotides align to TRBD2. Germline V gene sequence: CDR1 MNHEY, CDR2 SVGEGT. J lost 3 bases, V lost 6 bases, and 6 bases had no gene match. This CDR3 region has 15 residues. This chain's CDR3 is CASSAGLAGSYEQYF. In nucleotides, the CDR3 is TGTGCCAGCAGCGCCGGACTAGCGGGGAGCTACGAGCAGTACTTC.

The V call is TRBV12-3 or TRBV12-4, the J call TRBJ1-1, with D tentatively TRBD1 (5 bases). CDR3 length: 12 amino acids. V was cut by 11 bases and J by 3 bases, with 13 bases left in between. CDR3 protein: CAVGGGYTEAFF. For the CDR3, the DNA is TGTGCCGTCGGGGGAGGGTACACTGAAGCTTTCTTT.

This clone was counted once. This chain uses TRBV6-5 with TRBJ1-1; 8 nucleotides line up with TRBD1. V lost 6 bases and J lost 10; bases outside the gene matches: 10. The germline V gene encodes CDR1 MNHEY and CDR2 SVGAGI. The CDR3 contains 13 residues. In nucleotides, the CDR3 is TGTGCCAGCAGCTTACAGGGGGAGTATGGAGCTTTCTTT. Residues: CASSLQGEYGAFF.

The chain couples TRBV9 to TRBJ1-6, with a tentative D call TRBD1 (6 bases). The germline V gene encodes CDR1 SGDLS and CDR2 YYNGEE. The CDR3 contains 15 residues. Between the trimmed V and J ends, which lost 0 bases and 7 bases, there was a span of 11 bases. CDR3 coding DNA: TGTGCCAGCAGCGTAGGGGGGGCCCAAAATTCACCCCTCCACTTT. This codes for CASSVGGAQNSPLHF.

This clone was recorded once. V gene TRBV4-2 combines with J gene TRBJ1-2; unclear D gene. The CDR3 sequence is 16 residues long. V shed 0 bases and J shed 8 bases, with 19 bases lying between them. The germline V gene has CDR1 LGHNA and CDR2 YNFKEQ. CDR3 in amino acids: CASSQDRQIVTTGYTF. The DNA of the CDR3 is TGTGCCAGCAGCCAAGACAGGCAGATTGTGACAACCGGCTACACCTTC.

V is TRBV28 and J is TRBJ1-4; D ambiguous. The germline gives CDR1 MDHEN, CDR2 SYDVKM. Deletions cut 3 bases from V and 2 bases from J, with 13 bases between. The CDR3 has 16 amino acids. The CDR3 DNA reads TGTGCCAGCAGTTTTTTCGGGGATCGGACTAATGAAAAACTGTTTTTT. This sequence encodes CASSFFGDRTNEKLFF.

The V call is TRBV28, the J call TRBJ2-7; no definite D call. Germline assignment: CDR1 MDHEN and CDR2 SYDVKM. This CDR3 has 13 residues. Deletions cut 10 bases from V and 0 bases from J, with 13 bases between. CDR3 in DNA: TGTGCCACCTCTGTGAGGAGCTCCTACGAGCAGTACTTC. Amino acids: CATSVRSSYEQYF.

The chain joins TRBV5-4 to TRBJ1-4; tentatively, D is TRBD1 (5 bases). Germline V gene data show CDR1 as SGHNT and CDR2 as YYREEE (reference sequence). This CDR3 is 15 amino acids long. Trimming removed 4 bases from V and 2 bases from J, with 12 bases in between. The CDR3 protein is CASSPRGRTNEKLFF. The CDR3 nucleotides read TGTGCCAGCAGCCCCCGGGGCCGCACTAATGAAAAACTGTTTTTT. Variable domain in full (rest from reference TRBV5-4 and TRBJ1-4): ETGVTQSPTHLIKTRGQQVTLRCSSQSGHNTVSWYQQALGQGPQFIFQYYREEENGRGNFPPRFSGLQFPNYSSELNVNALELDDSALYLCASSPRGRTNEKLFFGSGTQLSVL.

This chain links TRBV6-5 with TRBJ2-5; TRBD1 matches at 7 bases. V shed 10 bases and J 0 bases; nucleotides not matched to a gene: 5. The CDR3 has 13 amino acids. Germline lookup yields CDR1 MNHEY and CDR2 SVGAGI. Here the CDR3 reads CATSGTDQETQYF. CDR3 DNA sequence: TGTGCCACCTCGGGGACAGACCAAGAGACCCAGTACTTC.

The gene calls are TRBV20-1 and TRBJ1-6; 9 bases are shared with TRBD1. Losses at the gene ends were 3 bases for V and 7 bases for J; bases not matched to a gene: 10. Germline loops: CDR1 DFQATT, CDR2 SNEGSKA (reference sequence). The CDR3 is 16 amino acids. The chain's CDR3 is CSASSAVGQGNSPLHF. CDR3 coding DNA: TGCAGTGCTAGTAGCGCCGTGGGACAGGGCAATTCACCCCTCCACTTT.

This clone was seen a single time. The chain uses TRBV7-9 and TRBJ1-6, with 9 bases that match TRBD1. The germline V gene encodes CDR1 SEHNR and CDR2 FQNEAQ (reference sequence). J lost 9 bases, V lost 4 bases, and 4 bases had no gene match. This CDR3 contains 14 residues. The CDR3 DNA follows: TGTGCCAGCAGCTCGGGACAGGGTGGTTCACCCCTCCACTTT. It specifies CASSSGQGGSPLHF.

In its sample, this clone was seen a few times. The genes are TRBV4-1 and TRBJ2-7; D might be TRBD2 (5 bases). Trimming took off 1 base at V and 2 bases at J, with 12 bases between the two ends. Looked up from germline, CDR1 is MGHRA and CDR2 is YSYEKL. CDR3 length equals 15 residues. The CDR3 nucleotides are TGCGCCAGCAGCCAAGGAGGAGGTGGAGCCTACGAGCAGTACTTC. It yields the protein CASSQGGGGAYEQYF.

The table lists this clone with a count of one. The CDR3 loop reads CASSGRQNYGYTF. CDR3 DNA: TGTGCCAGCAGTGGAAGGCAGAACTATGGCTACACCTTC. This sequence joins TRBV2 and TRBJ1-2, with D uncertain. V lost 4 bases to trimming and J lost 2 bases, with 8 bases between them. Per germline, CDR1 SNHLY and CDR2 FYNNEI. This CDR3 spans 13 amino acids. Complete variable domain (other parts from reference TRBV2 and TRBJ1-2): EPEVTQTPSHQVTQMGQEVILRCVPISNHLYFYWYRQILGQKVEFLVSFYNNEISEKSEIFDDQFSVERPDGSNFTLKIRSTKLEDSAMYFCASSGRQNYGYTFGSGTRLTVV.

The chain is built from TRBV28 and TRBJ1-2; 10 positions match TRBD1. The CDR3 extends over 15 amino acids. Looked up from germline, CDR1 is MDHEN and CDR2 is SYDVKM. The trim removed 5 bases at V and 4 bases at J, leaving 7 bases unmatched. CDR3 sequence: CASSPGQGDTYGYTF. As DNA, the CDR3 is TGTGCCAGCAGTCCAGGACAGGGGGATACCTATGGCTACACCTTC.

The chain joins TRBV3-1 (or the pseudogene TRBV3-2) to TRBJ1-4; D gene ambiguous. CDR3 length equals 15 residues. The V end lost 5 bases, the J end lost 4 bases, and 14 bases lay between the germline ends. CDR1 is LGHDT and CDR2 is YNNKEL in the germline V gene (reference sequence). The DNA of the CDR3 is TGTGCCAGCAGCGCTTCCGGACTCTATAATGAAAAACTGTTTTTT. The encoded protein is CASSASGLYNEKLFF.

J is TRBJ2-3 and V is TRBV21-1. TRBV21-1 is recorded as a pseudogene. This CDR3 is built from 23 residues. CDR3 in DNA: TGTGCCAGCAGCAAAGCGCTTTTGGGTCACAGCGCTCCACGGCCGTCTGGGGCAGATACGCAGTATTTT. It is translated as CASSKALLGHSAPRPSGADTQYF.

The gene calls are TRBV15 and TRBJ1-5; D not resolved. The V end was cut by 0 bases, the J end by 6 bases, with 6 bases between. This CDR3 has 13 residues. In germline, CDR1 is LNHNV, CDR2 YYDKDF (reference sequence). CDR3: CATSRDVAQPQHF. The CDR3 DNA sequence: TGTGCCACCAGCAGAGATGTTGCTCAGCCCCAGCATTTT.

The chain joins TRBV24-1 to TRBJ1-2; D not certain. V lost 5 bases and J 2 bases, leaving 5 bases between the germline ends. The CDR3 is 12 amino acids. Germline V CDR1 and CDR2: KGHDR, SFDVKD. In nucleotides, the CDR3 is TGTGCCACCAGTGGCACAAACTATGGCTACACCTTC. This gives the protein CATSGTNYGYTF.

The gene calls are TRBV4-2 and TRBJ2-7; 10 nucleotides align to TRBD2. Looked up from germline, CDR1 is LGHNA and CDR2 is YNFKEQ. V gave up 0 bases and J gave up 7 bases; unmatched junction bases: 9. This CDR3 has 16 residues. In DNA, the CDR3 is TGTGCCAGCAGCCAAGATACTAGCGGGGTAATAGGGGAGCAGTACTTC. Residues: CASSQDTSGVIGEQYF.

The chain recombines TRBV28 with TRBJ1-5, with TRBD1 identical over 7 bases. Trimming cost V 4 bases and J 4 bases; bases outside gene matches: 10. In germline, CDR1 is MDHEN, CDR2 SYDVKM. The CDR3 consists of 16 residues. The CDR3 here is CASSSGGTANNQPQHF. The CDR3 nucleotides read TGTGCCAGCAGTTCCGGGGGGACAGCCAATAATCAGCCCCAGCATTTT.

This clone was seen a handful of times. DNA of the CDR3: TGTGCCAGCAGCTTAGGAACTCCGCCTGGCTACACCTTC. As protein: CASSLGTPPGYTF. The chain couples TRBV5-8 to TRBJ1-2; D is ambiguous. Germline assignment: CDR1 SGHTS and CDR2 YDEGEE. The CDR3 extends over 13 amino acids. V lost 2 bases, J lost 7 bases, and 12 bases lay in between. Full variable domain (outside the CDR3, taken from reference TRBV5-8 and TRBJ1-2): EAGVTQSPTHLIKTRGQQATLRCSPISGHTSVYWYQQALGLGLQFLLWYDEGEERNRGNFPPRFSGRQFPNYSSELNVNALELEDSALYLCASSLGTPPGYTFGSGTRLTVV.

The CDR3 sequence: CASSLDPREVETQYF. The CDR3 region has the DNA TGTGCCAGCAGCTTAGATCCTAGAGAAGTGGAGACCCAGTACTTC. The chain employs TRBV7-6 and TRBJ2-5; D remains ambiguous. With 1 base removed from V and 5 bases from J, the gap between germline ends came to 14 bases. CDR3 length: 15 residues. Germline assignment: CDR1 SGHVS and CDR2 FNYEAQ.

The chain recombines TRBV9 with TRBJ1-4; a possible D gene is TRBD1 (5 bases). This CDR3 is 14 amino acids long. Germline CDR1 and CDR2: SGDLS and YYNGEE. V was shortened by 4 bases and J by 0 bases, with 7 bases between the two germline ends. The CDR3 is CASSPTATNEKLFF. CDR3 bases: TGTGCCAGCAGCCCGACAGCAACTAATGAAAAACTGTTTTTT.